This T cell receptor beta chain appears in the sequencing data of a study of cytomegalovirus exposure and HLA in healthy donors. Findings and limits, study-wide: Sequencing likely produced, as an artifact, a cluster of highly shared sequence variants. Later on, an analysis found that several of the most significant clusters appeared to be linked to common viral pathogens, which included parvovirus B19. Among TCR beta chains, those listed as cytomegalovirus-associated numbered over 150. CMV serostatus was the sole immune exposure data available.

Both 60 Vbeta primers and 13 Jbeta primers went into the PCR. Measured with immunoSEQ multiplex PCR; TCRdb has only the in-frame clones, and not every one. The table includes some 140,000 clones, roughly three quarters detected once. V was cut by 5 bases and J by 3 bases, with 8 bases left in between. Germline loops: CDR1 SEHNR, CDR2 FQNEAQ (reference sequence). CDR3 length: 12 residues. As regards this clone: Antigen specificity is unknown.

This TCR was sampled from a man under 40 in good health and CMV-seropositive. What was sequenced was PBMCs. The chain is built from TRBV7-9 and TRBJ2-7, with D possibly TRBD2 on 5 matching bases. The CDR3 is CASSRTSYEQYF. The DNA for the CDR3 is TGTGCCAGCAGCCGCACTAGCTACGAGCAGTACTTC.